Below are 13 T cell receptor beta chains sequenced from a single sample in a study of blood T cell repertoires in COVID-19. Sequencing was performed with immunoSEQ multiplex PCR; in TCRdb, only in-frame clones are kept and a portion is missing. This table holds fewer than 80,000 clones, 92% found once. The specimen sequenced was peripheral blood. Receptors originate from a human donor in a cohort sampled during active COVID-19.

The J gene is TRBJ1-2, the V gene TRBV11-2, with no clear D. Trimming left V 5 bases short and J 7 bases short, with 20 bases between. This CDR3 spans 15 amino acids. Germline lookup yields CDR1 SGHAT and CDR2 FQNNGV. As DNA, the CDR3 is TGTGCCAGCAGCGGTCAAGAGTTAGTGGCGGGTGGCTACACCTTC. It translates to CASSGQELVAGGYTF. Complete variable domain (other parts from reference TRBV11-2 and TRBJ1-2): EAGVAQSPRYKIIEKRQSVAFWCNPISGHATLYWYQQILGQGPKLLIQFQNNGVVDDSQLPKDRFSAERLKGVDSTLKIQPAKLEDSAVYLCASSGQELVAGGYTFGSGTRLTVV.

V usage is TRBV7-8 and J usage is TRBJ2-3; 10 nucleotides agree with TRBD1. Germline CDR1 and CDR2: SGHVS and FQNEAQ. The CDR3 extends over 17 amino acids. V shed 4 bases and J 11 bases; nucleotides not matched to a gene: 18. CDR3 nucleotides: TGTGCCAGCAGCTCTCCCGGGACAGGGGACCATCAGGGGAGGCAGTATTTT. Translated: CASSSPGTGDHQGRQYF. The variable domain in full, completed from reference TRBV7-8 and TRBJ2-3, reads GAGVSQSPRYKVAKRGQDVALRCDPISGHVSLFWYQQALGQGPEFLTYFQNEAQLDKSGLPSDRFFAERPEGSVSTLKIQRTQQEDSAVYLCASSSPGTGDHQGRQYFGPGTRLTVL.

The gene calls are TRBV7-8 and TRBJ2-7; D possibly corresponds to TRBD2 (6 bases). The germline V gene has CDR1 SGHVS and CDR2 FQNEAQ. The CDR3 totals 15 residues. V lost 3 bases and J 4 bases, leaving 16 bases between the germline ends. DNA for the CDR3: TGTGCCAGCAGCTTCGGGAGCGAGCGTACATACGAGCAGTACTTC. It encodes CASSFGSERTYEQYF. Full variable domain (rest looked up from reference TRBV7-8 and TRBJ2-7): GAGVSQSPRYKVAKRGQDVALRCDPISGHVSLFWYQQALGQGPEFLTYFQNEAQLDKSGLPSDRFFAERPEGSVSTLKIQRTQQEDSAVYLCASSFGSERTYEQYFGPGTRLTVT.

Written as DNA, the CDR3 is TGTGCCAGCAGCAAAGTAGGACAGAGCACAGATACGCAGTATTTT. Amino acids: CASSKVGQSTDTQYF. V usage is TRBV7-9 and J usage is TRBJ2-3; TRBD1 is a possible D gene (6 bases). Germline CDR1 and CDR2: SEHNR and FQNEAQ (reference sequence). V lost 5 bases and J lost 0, with 12 bases in between. The CDR3 has 15 residues.

The rearrangement uses TRBV12-3 or TRBV12-4 and TRBJ2-1; 12 bases line up with TRBD2. V lost 7 bases, J lost 8 bases, and 3 bases stayed unmatched. The CDR3 covers 13 residues. CDR3 sequence reads: CASTRLAGDEQFF. CDR3 bases: TGTGCCAGCACCAGACTAGCGGGGGATGAGCAGTTCTTC.

The gene calls are TRBV18 and TRBJ2-7, with D possibly TRBD2 on 6 matching bases. Trimming pared 2 bases from V and 7 bases from J, leaving 12 bases between. This CDR3 is 13 amino acids long. Germline CDR1 is KGHSH and CDR2 is LQKENI. The CDR3 nucleotides read TGTGCCAGCTCACCAGGGACTTCCTGGGAGCAGTACTTC. Translating gives CASSPGTSWEQYF.

The genes are TRBV3-1 (or the pseudogene TRBV3-2) and TRBJ2-7, with D possibly matching TRBD2 (5 bases). V was pared by 4 bases and J by 7 bases, with 14 bases between. Looked up from germline, CDR1 is LGHDT and CDR2 is YNNKEL (reference sequence). CDR3 length: 13 residues. The CDR3 region is CASSLYSSREQYF. The CDR3 region has the DNA TGTGCCAGCAGCCTGTACTCTAGCCGAGAGCAGTACTTC.

The chain has TRBV9 and TRBJ2-2; TRBD2 agrees at 9 bases. V lost 3 bases, J lost 6 bases, and 9 bases stayed unmatched. The germline V gene encodes CDR1 SGDLS and CDR2 YYNGEE. The CDR3 spans 16 residues. The DNA of the CDR3 is TGTGCCAGCAGCGCAATAGCGGGGGCAGGTGCCGGGGAGCTGTTTTTT. It is translated as CASSAIAGAGAGELFF.

This clone is medium-sized (0.01 to 0.1%) in the sample. The genes are TRBV4-1 and TRBJ2-1; possibly TRBD2 for D (6 bases). CDR3 size: 14 residues. V lost 5 bases and J lost 7, with 15 bases in between. Germline V lookup: CDR1 MGHRA, CDR2 YSYEKL. The CDR3 DNA follows: TGCGCCAGCAGCGGACTACTCCTAGGGAATGAGCAGTTCTTC. This translates into CASSGLLLGNEQFF.

CDR3 residues: CASPPNSRSNTEAFF. As DNA, the CDR3 is TGTGCCAGCCCCCCAAATTCCCGGTCAAACACTGAAGCTTTCTTT. This chain links TRBV28 with TRBJ1-1; no clear D. Germline CDR1 and CDR2: MDHEN and SYDVKM. V lost 8 bases, J lost 2 bases, and 18 bases lay in between. The CDR3 runs 15 residues.

J is TRBJ2-1 and V is TRBV14; perhaps TRBD2 as D (6 bases). Germline V gene sequence: CDR1 SGHDN, CDR2 FVKESK. CDR3 length equals 14 residues. Trimming stripped 3 bases from V and 6 bases from J, with 12 bases between. In DNA, the CDR3 is TGTGCCAGCAGCCAGGGAGGTCTGGTCAATGAGCAGTTCTTC. Amino acid sequence: CASSQGGLVNEQFF.

The V call is TRBV9, the J call TRBJ2-4, with TRBD2 matching over 7 bases. The junction had 6 bases not matched to a gene; V was cut back by 3 bases and J by 0 bases. Germline CDR1 is SGDLS and CDR2 is YYNGEE. This CDR3 contains 16 residues. As DNA, the CDR3 is TGTGCCAGCAGCGGCGGGGAGGGGCTAGCCAAAAACATTCAGTACTTC. The encoded protein is CASSGGEGLAKNIQYF.

This chain connects TRBV5-4 to TRBJ2-2, with D possibly being TRBD2 (5 bases). V was clipped by 0 bases and J by 3 bases, with 9 bases between them. Germline-derived CDR1 and CDR2 are SGHNT and YYREEE (reference sequence). CDR3 length equals 15 residues. CDR3 amino acids: CASSLETTYTGELFF. The CDR3, as DNA: TGTGCCAGCAGCTTGGAGACTACTTACACCGGGGAGCTGTTTTTT. Based on the CDR3 plus reference TRBV5-4 and TRBJ2-2, the full variable domain is ETGVTQSPTHLIKTRGQQVTLRCSSQSGHNTVSWYQQALGQGPQFIFQYYREEENGRGNFPPRFSGLQFPNYSSELNVNALELDDSALYLCASSLETTYTGELFFGEGSRLTVL.